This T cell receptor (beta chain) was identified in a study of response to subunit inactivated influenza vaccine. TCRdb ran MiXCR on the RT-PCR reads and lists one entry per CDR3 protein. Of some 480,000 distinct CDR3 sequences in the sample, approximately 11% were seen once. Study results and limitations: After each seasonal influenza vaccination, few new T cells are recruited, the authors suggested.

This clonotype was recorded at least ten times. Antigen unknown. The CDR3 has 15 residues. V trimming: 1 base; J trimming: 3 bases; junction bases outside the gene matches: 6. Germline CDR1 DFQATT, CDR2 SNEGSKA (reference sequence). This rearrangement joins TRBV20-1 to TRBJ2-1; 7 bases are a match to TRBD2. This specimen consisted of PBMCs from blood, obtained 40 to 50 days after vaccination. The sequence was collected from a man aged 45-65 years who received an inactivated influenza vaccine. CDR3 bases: TGCAGTGCTAGAGTTGGGACTACTGGCTACAATGAGCAGTTCTTC. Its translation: CSARVGTTGYNEQFF.